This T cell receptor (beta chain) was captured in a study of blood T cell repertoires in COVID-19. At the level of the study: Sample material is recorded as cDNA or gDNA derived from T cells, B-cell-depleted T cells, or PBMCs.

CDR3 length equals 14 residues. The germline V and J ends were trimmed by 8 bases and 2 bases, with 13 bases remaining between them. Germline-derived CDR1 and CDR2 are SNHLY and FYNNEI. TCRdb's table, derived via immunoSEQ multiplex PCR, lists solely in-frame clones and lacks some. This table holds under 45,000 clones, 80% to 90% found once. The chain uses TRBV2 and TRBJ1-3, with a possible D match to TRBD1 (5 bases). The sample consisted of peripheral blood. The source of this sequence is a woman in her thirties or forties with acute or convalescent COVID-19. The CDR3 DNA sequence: TGTGCCAGCTCTCGCAGGGATCCTGGAAACACCATATATTTT. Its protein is CASSRRDPGNTIYF. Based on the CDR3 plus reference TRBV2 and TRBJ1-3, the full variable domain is EPEVTQTPSHQVTQMGQEVILRCVPISNHLYFYWYRQILGQKVEFLVSFYNNEISEKSEIFDDQFSVERPDGSNFTLKIRSTKLEDSAMYFCASSRRDPGNTIYFGEGSWLTVV.